The 5 T cell receptor beta chains in this list originate from one sample, sequenced in a study of cytomegalovirus exposure and HLA in healthy donors. Generated by immunoSEQ multiplex PCR, the TCRdb table keeps only in-frame clones and is missing some. The table includes approximately 100,000 clones, about 94% detected once. Material for sequencing was PBMCs. The receptor set was obtained from a woman aged 25 to 45 in good health and CMV-seropositive.

CDR3 nucleotide sequence: TGCGCCAGCAGCGCCCGGGACACCCTTTCCGCCACCGGGGAGCTGTTTTTT. This encodes CASSARDTLSATGELFF. The chain employs TRBV5-1 and TRBJ2-2, with D perhaps matching TRBD1 (6 bases). Trimming shortened V by 4 bases and J by 4 bases, and 20 bases separated the two germline ends. Germline V lookup: CDR1 SGHRS, CDR2 YFSETQ. The CDR3 runs to 17 residues. Drawing the rest from reference TRBV5-1 and TRBJ2-2, the complete variable domain is KAGVTQTPRYLIKTRGQQVTLSCSPISGHRSVSWYQQTPGQGLQFLFEYFSETQRNKGNFPGRFSGRQFSNSRSEMNVSTLELGDSALYLCASSARDTLSATGELFFGEGSRLTVL.

The chain carries TRBV19 and TRBJ1-5; maybe TRBD1 (5 bases). V lost 10 bases to trimming and J lost 3 bases, with 16 bases between them. The CDR3 is 14 amino acids. The germline V gene has CDR1 LNHDA and CDR2 SQIVND (reference sequence). CDR3 DNA sequence: TGTGCCACTCACCAAGGGGCAGTCAATCAGCCCCAGCATTTT. Amino acid sequence: CATHQGAVNQPQHF.

This chain links TRBV9 with TRBJ2-1, with 7 bases aligning to TRBD2. With 1 base clipped from V and 7 bases from J, the junction kept 2 bases outside the gene matches. This CDR3 has 13 amino acids. The V gene's germline CDR1 is SGDLS and CDR2 YYNGEE. The DNA for the CDR3 is TGTGCCAGCAGCGTACCCGGGGGGAATGAGCAGTTCTTC. Residues: CASSVPGGNEQFF.

This chain links TRBV9 with TRBJ1-5; tentatively, D is TRBD1 (5 bases). This CDR3 is built from 15 residues. Germline V gene data show CDR1 as SGDLS and CDR2 as YYNGEE. The V and J ends lost 4 bases and 5 bases respectively, with 16 bases between them. The CDR3 region is CASSIGGRADQPQHF. In nucleotides, the CDR3 is TGTGCCAGCAGCATAGGCGGCAGGGCGGATCAGCCCCAGCATTTT.

The CDR3 is CASSLVEGILAKNIQYF. CDR3 bases: TGTGCCAGCAGCTTGGTTGAGGGAATACTAGCCAAAAACATTCAGTACTTC. The chain recombines TRBV5-8 with TRBJ2-4; the D gene is possibly TRBD2 (5 bases). Germline V gene sequence: CDR1 SGHTS, CDR2 YDEGEE. The CDR3 has 17 residues. The V end was cut by 0 bases, the J end by 0 bases, with 13 bases between.